The entry below describes one T cell receptor (beta chain). This record belongs to a study of blood T cell repertoires in COVID-19. Measured with immunoSEQ multiplex PCR; TCRdb has only the in-frame clones, and not every one. Of about 220,000 clones in the sample, approximately 80% are singletons; the top ten hold 15% to 20%. V lost 0 bases to trimming and J lost 2 bases; unmatched junction nucleotides: 4. Germline V gives CDR1 MGHRA, CDR2 YSYEKL. The length of the CDR3 is 16 residues. The rearrangement links TRBV4-1 to TRBJ2-7, with 10 bases matching TRBD1. The TCR was taken from a man younger than 40 with active or convalescent COVID-19. Sequencing was done on a sample of peripheral blood. CDR3: CASSQDLGTGAYEQYF. The CDR3 DNA follows: TGCGCCAGCAGCCAAGATTTAGGGACAGGGGCCTACGAGCAGTACTTC.